The sequence of this TCR beta chain was determined in a study of blood T cell repertoires in COVID-19. About the research overall: Acute-phase and convalescent COVID-19 samples originated in the United States, Italy and Spain.

This CDR3 region has 13 residues. Germline V gene lookup returns CDR1 SNHLY and CDR2 FYNNEI. The V gene lost 5 bases and the J gene lost 5 bases, with 11 bases spanning the gap. Each participant's cohort was designated according to participant-reported clinical history. In Cohort 3, a recovered donor had either two negative PCRs, clearance, or symptom resolution. The table came from immunoSEQ multiplex PCR; TCRdb's copy has only in-frame clones and leaves some out. This sample has 310,000 or so clones, with around nine tenths found just once. The receptor was derived from a woman aged 25 to 39 who had recovered from COVID-19. This chain connects TRBV2 to TRBJ2-3; perhaps TRBD1 as D (6 bases). The specimen was PBMCs or T cells enriched from blood (not recorded which). The CDR3 here is CASSPKGGDTQYF. The CDR3, as DNA: TGTGCCAGCAGTCCCAAAGGGGGAGATACGCAGTATTTT. Full variable domain (remainder filled in from reference TRBV2 and TRBJ2-3): EPEVTQTPSHQVTQMGQEVILRCVPISNHLYFYWYRQILGQKVEFLVSFYNNEISEKSEIFDDQFSVERPDGSNFTLKIRSTKLEDSAMYFCASSPKGGDTQYFGPGTRLTVL.